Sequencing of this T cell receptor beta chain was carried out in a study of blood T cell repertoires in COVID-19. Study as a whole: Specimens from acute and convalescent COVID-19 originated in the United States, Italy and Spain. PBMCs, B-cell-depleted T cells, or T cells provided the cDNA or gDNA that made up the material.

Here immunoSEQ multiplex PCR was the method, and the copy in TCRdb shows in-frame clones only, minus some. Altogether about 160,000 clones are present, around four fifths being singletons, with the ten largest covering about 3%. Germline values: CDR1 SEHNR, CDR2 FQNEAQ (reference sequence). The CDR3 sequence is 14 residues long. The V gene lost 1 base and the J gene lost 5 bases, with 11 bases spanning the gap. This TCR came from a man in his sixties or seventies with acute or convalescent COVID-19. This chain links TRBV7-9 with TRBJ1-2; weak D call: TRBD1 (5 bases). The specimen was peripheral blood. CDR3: CASSLGGTDYGYTF. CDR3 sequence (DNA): TGTGCCAGCAGCTTAGGCGGGACGGATTATGGCTACACCTTC. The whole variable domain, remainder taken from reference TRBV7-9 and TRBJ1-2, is DTGVSQNPRHKITKRGQNVTFRCDPISEHNRLYWYRQTLGQGPEFLTYFQNEAQLEKSRLLSDRFSAERPKGSFSTLEIQRTEQGDSAMYLCASSLGGTDYGYTFGSGTRLTVV.